Sequencing of this TCR beta chain was carried out in a study of blood T cell repertoires in COVID-19 (TCRdb year 2020). Broadly, across the study: Samples from collaborators originated in the United States, Italy and Spain and spanned both the acute and convalescent phases of COVID-19. The repertoires were released in a freely available public database meant as a resource for research on the immune response to SARS-CoV-2. The samples were drawn from the first 160 participants of the ongoing ImmuneRACE study and from 1,254 subjects provided by 6 global collaborators. The dataset comprised deeply sampled blood TCRbeta repertoires from subjects exposed to, actively infected with, or recovered from COVID-19. Where available, HLA class I and class II types were obtained from metadata supplied by the sample provider rather than from assay-based typing. A de-identified subject ID, COVID-19 status, age in years and sex were almost always included in the sample metadata. The material from the prospective study consisted of cDNA or gDNA derived from T cells, B-cell-depleted T cells, or PBMCs.

CDR1 and CDR2 were assigned from the germline V gene as SQVTM and ANQGSEA. V lost 7 bases and J lost 6 bases; the stretch between them is 13 bases long. Inclusive of the bounding cysteine and phenylalanine, the CDR3 is 11 residues long. Only the CDR3 DNA is retained, 33 bases long and in frame from the first base. In regard to this clone: Its antigen specificity is not known. The input lacks base qualities; no much larger clone sits a single base away.

The immunoSEQ Assay, a bias-controlled multiplex PCR, was used to amplify TCRbeta CDR3 regions from genomic DNA. The study's processing was this. Nucleated cell counts per sample were estimated from amplification of reference gene primers within the assay. To quantify the absolute abundance of each unique TCRbeta CDR3 rearrangement, sequence reads were collapsed and filtered. For each sample, productive Simpson clonality was calculated by taking the square root of Simpson's diversity index across productive rearrangements. TCRdb holds this immuneACCESS table with in-frame rearrangements only. Some clones are missing; in checked studies, unresolved V genes explain under half, and the rest has no known cause. V and J calls and clone size are as listed in that table; D and trimming were resolved from the DNA. Recorded for this sample are roughly 130,000 clones; 88% of them occurred a single time. The top ten clonotypes cover 10% to 13% of the sample.

The study at large found these results: How much clinical and demographic metadata was included differed by source and by participant, and the metadata was provided uncurated.

Whole blood was collected in K2EDTA tubes by collaborating institutions according to the institutions' own protocols. Collaborator samples were shipped for TCRbeta analysis as frozen whole blood, isolated PBMCs, or DNA extracted from either sample type. Input material: peripheral blood. Recombination connected TRBV29-1 to TRBJ2-7; TRBD2 is a possible D gene, resting on 6 matching bases. This receptor was obtained from a man aged 55 to 70 with active or convalescent COVID-19. The DNA is TGCAGCGCCGAGACTAGATTCGAGCAGTACTTC. Translated, it reads CSAETRFEQYF.